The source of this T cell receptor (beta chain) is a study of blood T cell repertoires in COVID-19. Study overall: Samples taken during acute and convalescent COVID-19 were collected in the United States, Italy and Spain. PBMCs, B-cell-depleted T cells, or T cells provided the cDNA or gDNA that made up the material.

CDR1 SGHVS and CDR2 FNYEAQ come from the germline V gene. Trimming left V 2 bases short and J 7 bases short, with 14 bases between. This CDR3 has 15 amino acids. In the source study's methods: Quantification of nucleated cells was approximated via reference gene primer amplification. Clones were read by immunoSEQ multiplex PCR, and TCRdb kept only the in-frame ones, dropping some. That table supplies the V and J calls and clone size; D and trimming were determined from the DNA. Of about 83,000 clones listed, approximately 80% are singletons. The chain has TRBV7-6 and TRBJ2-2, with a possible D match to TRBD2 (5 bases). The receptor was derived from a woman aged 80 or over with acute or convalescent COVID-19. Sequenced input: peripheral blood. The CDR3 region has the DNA TGTGCCAGCAGCTTACAGGCCCTAGCCCGCGGGGAGCTGTTTTTT. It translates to CASSLQALARGELFF. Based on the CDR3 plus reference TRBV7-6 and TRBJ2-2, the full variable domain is GAGVSQSPRYKVTKRGQDVALRCDPISGHVSLYWYRQALGQGPEFLTYFNYEAQQDKSGLPNDRFSAERPEGSISTLTIQRTEQRDSAMYRCASSLQALARGELFFGEGSRLTVL.